This entry concerns a single TCR beta chain. Its antigen remains unidentified. The sample comes from a study of identical twins. Whole-study results and caveats: Possibly, invariant MAIT and iNKT cells partly confounded zero-insertion analyses. For cord blood, abundant beta clonotypes had fewer insertions, unlike memory repertoires, which showed none.

V was pared by 0 bases and J by 9 bases, with 14 bases between. The CDR3 is 14 amino acids. CDR1 KGHSY and CDR2 FQNENV come from the germline V gene. TCRdb ran MiXCR on the 5' RACE reads and lists one entry per CDR3 protein. The sample lists approximately 590,000 distinct CDR3 sequences; 9.5% to 10% were seen once. These sequences were also reported in another study, on yellow fever vaccine responses in identical twins.

This TCR was recovered from a woman aged 18-29 years in good health. Sequences were obtained from PBMCs. This chain joins TRBV16 and TRBJ1-2; D is uncertain. The CDR3 here is CASSQSSLPSRYTF. The CDR3 DNA reads as TGTGCCAGCAGCCAATCTAGCCTTCCCTCACGCTACACCTTC.